This paragraph reports one T cell receptor beta chain. Its antigen is not identified. The sample belongs to a study of shared clonotypes between healthy human individuals. Overall study: Serving as donors were a couple of women and three men, whose ages spanned 18 to 49.

Template for every sorted-subset replicate PCR totaled about 200 ng DNA, tens of thousands of T cell genomes. The protocol was immunoSEQ multiplex PCR, while the TCRdb copy is restricted to in-frame clones and leaves out a portion. The sample includes millions of clones, around nine tenths of them seen just once. Overall study results and limits: Sequencing depth was expected to influence donor clonotype sharing. Memory subsets generally showed smaller estimated richness than naive subsets did.

V lost 1 base and J lost 1, with 12 bases in between. CDR1 is SGHRS, CDR2 YFSETQ, per germline. The CDR3 length is 15 residues. The specimen was naive CD4+ T cells sorted from blood. As for subset: CD45RA+ positively selected. J is TRBJ2-7 and V is TRBV5-1; tentatively, D is TRBD1 or TRBD2 (6 bases each). This TCR was sampled from a young man in good health. As DNA, the CDR3 is TGCGCCAGCAGCTTGAGGTGGGGGGCATCCTACGAGCAGTACTTC. This sequence encodes CASSLRWGASYEQYF.